The sequence of this T cell receptor (beta chain) was determined in a study of T cell clonality in common variable immunodeficiency. CDR3 length equals 16 residues. V shed 0 bases and J 2 bases; nucleotides not matched to a gene: 7. Germline V CDR1 and CDR2: SGHNT, YYREEE (reference sequence). This clone was found many times. Its target is unknown. The read falls 3 residues short of the CDR3 end, and the missing part is taken from the germline J gene. Sequencing input was equivalent genomic DNA from CVID and controls. Assay used: immunoSEQ multiplex PCR; TCRdb lists only in-frame clones, some missing. In total the sample includes tens of thousands of clones, none of them seen once. Caucasian heritage predominated among both patients and controls. Whole-study findings and limits: CVID subjects showed higher TCRbeta clonality than healthy controls.

The chain combines TRBV5-4 with TRBJ2-7; 8 nucleotides match TRBD2. Sequenced input: peripheral blood mononuclear cells. The source is a person between 18 and 70 years old in good health. This CDR3 reads CASSLATSARTYEQYF. CDR3 bases read: TGTGCCAGCAGCTTGGCGACTAGCGCGAGAACCTACGAG.